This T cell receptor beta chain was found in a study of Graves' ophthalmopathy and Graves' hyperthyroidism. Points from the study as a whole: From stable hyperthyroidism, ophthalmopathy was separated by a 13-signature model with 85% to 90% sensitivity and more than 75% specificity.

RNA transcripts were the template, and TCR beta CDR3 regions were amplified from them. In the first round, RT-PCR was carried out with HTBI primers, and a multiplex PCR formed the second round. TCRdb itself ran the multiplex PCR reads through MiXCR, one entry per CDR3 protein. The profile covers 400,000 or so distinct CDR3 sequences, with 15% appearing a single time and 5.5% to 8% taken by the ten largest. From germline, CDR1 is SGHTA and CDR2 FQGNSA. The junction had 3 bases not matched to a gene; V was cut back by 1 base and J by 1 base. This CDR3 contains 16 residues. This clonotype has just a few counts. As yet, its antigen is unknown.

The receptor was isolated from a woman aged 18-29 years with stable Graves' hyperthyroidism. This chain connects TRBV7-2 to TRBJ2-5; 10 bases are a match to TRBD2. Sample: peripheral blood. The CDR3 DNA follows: TGTGCCAGCAGCTTAGGGTCTAGCGGGAGCCAAGAGACCCAGTACTTC. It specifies CASSLGSSGSQETQYF.